A single sample is the source of the 14 T cell receptor beta chains below, sequenced in a study of regulatory T cells in long-lasting Graves disease (TCRdb year 2021). The method was multiplex PCR. The sequencer was an Illumina HiSeq 4000. To build TCR beta libraries, CDR3 regions were amplified by Arm-PCR using iRepertoire HTBI primers. TCRdb took the public reads, trimmed them with fastp at Q25, ran MiXCR for clone calling and kept in-frame beta chains. Here each entry gathers all rows of one CDR3 protein and keeps the most common genes and DNA. The sample table shows 350,000 to 550,000 distinct CDR3 sequences, and about 15% are seen once. About 25% of the sample comes from the top ten. What the time point label conveys for this sample: newly diagnosed GD, antithyroid drugs for less than 3 months. RNA was extracted from PBMCs in TRIzol for both TCR sequencing and RNA sequencing. These same records also appear under a second study, on T cells in Graves' hyperthyroidism and ophthalmopathy.

The sequenced sample was peripheral blood mononuclear cells (PBMCs), obtained at new diagnosis, from a patient treated with antithyroid drugs. The receptors come from a woman under 30 with Graves disease. Donor details come from another sample of the same person, matched by shared clones.

For this clonotype: The germline gene is not matched at one end of the junction; a read error may be the cause. The rearrangement joins TRBV9 to TRBJ2-1; TRBD2 might be the D (5 bases). In germline, CDR1 is SGDLS, CDR2 YYNGEE. The CDR3 is made up of 17 amino acids. The CDR3 protein is CASSPQGSGSSYSEQFF. CDR3 bases: TGTGCCAGCAGCCCTCAAGGAAGCGGAAGCTCCTACAGTGAGCAGTTCTTC. The entire variable domain, with the rest obtained from reference TRBV9 and TRBJ2-1, is as follows: DSGVTQTPKHLITATGQRVTLRCSPRSGDLSVYWYQQSLDQGLQFLIQYYNGEERAKGNILERFSAQQFPDLHSELNLSSLELGDSALYFCASSPQGSGSSYSEQFFGPGTRLTVL.

This rearrangement joins TRBV5-4 to TRBJ2-5; D perhaps matches TRBD2 (5 bases). CDR1 is SGHNT, CDR2 YYREEE, per germline (reference sequence). This CDR3 is built from 13 residues. V lost 4 bases, J lost 4 bases, and 11 bases lay in between. CDR3 sequence: CASSIVGVETQYF. The CDR3 DNA reads as TGTGCCAGCAGCATAGTGGGAGTAGAGACCCAGTACTTC.

This clonotype was seen at least ten times. The chain combines TRBV11-2 with TRBJ1-2; the D gene is possibly TRBD1 (6 bases). The CDR3 runs to 14 residues. Trimming took 5 bases from V and 6 from J, leaving 16 bases between them. CDR1 is SGHAT, CDR2 FQNNGV, per germline. CDR3 DNA: TGTGCCAGCAGCCCCTCCAACAGGGTCAATGGCTACACCTTC. This translates into CASSPSNRVNGYTF.

The DNA for the CDR3 is TGCGCCAGCAGCTCCCTAACCGGGACCAGAGAGGGGGAGACCCAGTACTTC. Translation: CASSSLTGTREGETQYF. V usage is TRBV5-1 and J usage is TRBJ2-5; possibly TRBD1 or TRBD2 for D (5 bases each). Deletions cut 3 bases from V and 5 bases from J, with 23 bases between. This CDR3 contains 17 residues. Germline values: CDR1 SGHRS, CDR2 YFSETQ.

This clonotype was picked up many times. The CDR3 DNA is TGTGCCTGGGCGATGAACACTGAAGCTTTCTTT. Translating gives CAWAMNTEAFF. This chain joins TRBV30 and TRBJ1-1; no definite D call. The CDR3 is 11 amino acids. In germline, CDR1 is GTSNPN, CDR2 SVGIG (reference sequence). Trimming stripped 5 bases from V and 0 bases from J, with 4 bases between.

This clonotype appeared many times. The chain carries TRBV7-2 and TRBJ1-1; the D is unclear. The CDR3 consists of 14 residues. The V and J ends lost 1 base and 7 bases respectively, with 13 bases between them. Germline-derived CDR1 and CDR2 are SGHTA and FQGNSA. The CDR3 DNA is TGTGCCAGCAGCTTAGACGGTGGTGGGGTTGAAGCTTTCTTT. Amino acid sequence: CASSLDGGGVEAFF.

The table lists this clonotype with a few counts. The J gene is TRBJ1-5, the V gene TRBV20-1; D perhaps matches TRBD1 (6 bases). This CDR3 has 16 residues. Germline loops: CDR1 DFQATT, CDR2 SNEGSKA (reference sequence). V dropped 5 bases and J dropped 5 bases, with 22 bases sitting between them. CDR3 DNA: TGCAGTGCTCCCCGAGGTGGGAGGGCAGGGGATCAGCCCCAGCATTTT. Residues: CSAPRGGRAGDQPQHF.

This clonotype was counted at least ten times. The rearrangement joins TRBV11-1 to TRBJ2-7, with D perhaps matching TRBD1 or TRBD2 (5 bases each). The CDR3 totals 16 residues. V was pared by 2 bases and J by 0 bases, with 14 bases between. Germline V gives CDR1 SGHAT, CDR2 FQDESV (reference sequence). Written as DNA, the CDR3 is TGTGCCAGCAGCTTAACCGGGACGATTAGCTCCTACGAGCAGTACTTC. Protein sequence: CASSLTGTISSYEQYF.

At least ten counts were recorded for this clonotype. This sequence joins TRBV6-5 and TRBJ1-5, with D possibly TRBD1 on 6 matching bases. Looked up from germline, CDR1 is MNHEY and CDR2 is SVGAGI. The CDR3 is 15 residues long. The ends were cut back, 4 bases at V and 1 base at J, with 11 bases in the middle. CDR3 protein: CASSSAGASNQPQHF. The DNA of the CDR3 is TGTGCCAGCAGTTCAGCGGGGGCGAGCAATCAGCCCCAGCATTTT.

This clonotype has only a few counts. The chain combines TRBV5-1 with TRBJ2-3; 12 bases are a match to TRBD2. The trim removed 1 base at V and 4 bases at J, leaving 7 bases unmatched. Germline loops: CDR1 SGHRS, CDR2 YFSETQ. The CDR3 is 17 amino acids. The CDR3 loop is CASSLSLAGGPPDTQYF. Written as DNA, the CDR3 is TGCGCCAGCAGCTTGTCCCTAGCGGGAGGGCCCCCAGATACGCAGTATTTT.

The CDR3 sequence is CASRSDTRSYNEQFF. The CDR3 coding sequence is TGTGCCAGCAGGTCGGACACCCGGTCCTACAATGAGCAGTTCTTC. The chain recombines TRBV6-1 with TRBJ2-1; a weak D match, TRBD1 (5 bases). V was shortened by 6 bases and J by 1 base, with 13 bases between the two germline ends. Germline lookup yields CDR1 MNHNS and CDR2 SASEGT. The CDR3 loop spans 15 amino acids.

This clonotype was observed many times. The V call is TRBV28, the J call TRBJ1-5; unclear D gene. CDR3 length equals 17 residues. V gave up 4 bases and J gave up 0 bases, with 16 bases separating them. Germline V gene sequence: CDR1 MDHEN, CDR2 SYDVKM. CDR3 bases: TGTGCCAGCAGTTGGGTTTTGACCACCCATAGCAATCAGCCCCAGCATTTT. Translated, it gives CASSWVLTTHSNQPQHF.

As concerns this clonotype: The junction and the germline gene differ at one end; a read error may be behind it. This chain connects TRBV30 to TRBJ2-2; TRBD2 might be the D (6 bases). From germline, CDR1 is GTSNPN and CDR2 SVGIG (reference sequence). CDR3 length equals 11 residues. CDR3 sequence (DNA): TGTGTCTGGCAGCGGGTCGGGGAGCTGTTTTTT. Translation gives CVWQRVGELFF.

This clonotype turned up a few times. The V gene is TRBV20-1, the J gene TRBJ1-2; 7 nucleotides line up with TRBD1. Germline assignment: CDR1 DFQATT and CDR2 SNEGSKA (reference sequence). The CDR3 sequence is 11 residues long. This CDR3 is CRVGGDYGYTF. The CDR3 bases are TGCCGAGTAGGGGGCGACTATGGCTACACCTTC.